These T cell receptor beta chains were read from a single sample in a study of graft-versus-host responses after intestinal transplantation. For these TCRs, the target antigens are not known. Clones were read by immunoSEQ multiplex PCR, and TCRdb kept only the in-frame ones, dropping some. This repertoire shows about 120,000 clones, approximately 95% found once; its top ten account for about 3.3%. The sequenced sample was unstimulated CD8+ T cells sorted from spleen or lymph node cells, obtained before intestinal transplant. The receptors here all came from a human donor who received an intestinal transplant. Both conserved end residues are part of each CDR3. The order of the fields is J gene, clone size, V gene, D gene, CDR3 DNA, CDR3 protein. D genes are given only for firm matches. A row's size may be missing; if present it is once, few, many or a size class.

TRBJ2-1 | - | TRBV7-9 | - | TGTGCCAGCAGCCAGTTGTCGAAGACGGGACATACGTCCTACAATGAGCAGTTCTTC | CASSQLSKTGHTSYNEQFF
TRBJ2-1 | - | TRBV21-1 | - | TGTGCCAGCCAGCCTGAGCAGTTCTTC | CASQPEQFF
TRBJ2-7 | - | TRBV27 | - | TGTGCCAGCAGTTTCCTCCCGAAACAGTACTTC | CASSFLPKQYF
TRBJ1-2 | - | TRBV4-1 | TRBD1 | TGCGCCAGCAGCCAAACAGGGGGCGTCTATGGCTACACCTTC | CASSQTGGVYGYTF
TRBJ2-1 | - | TRBV19 | - | TGTGCCAGTAGTCACCCGAAGACTGTGTACAATGAGCAGTTCTTC | CASSHPKTVYNEQFF
TRBJ2-7 | - | TRBV29-1 | - | TGCAGCGTTGAAGGCGGTTCGAGCTCCTACGAGCAGTACTTC | CSVEGGSSSYEQYF
TRBJ2-7 | few | TRBV6-6 | - | TGTGCCGTCGGCGAGGGAGACGAGCAGTACTTC | CAVGEGDEQYF
TRBJ2-1 | - | TRBV27 | - | TGTGCCAGCACCCTCGAAGGGGAGAGGGCCTACAATGAGCAGTTCTTC | CASTLEGERAYNEQFF
TRBJ2-1 | - | TRBV9 | - | TGTGCCAGCAGCCTCCCCCACAGGGGCGCCGCGACTAGCGCCTACAATGAGCAGTTCTTC | CASSLPHRGAATSAYNEQFF
TRBJ2-7 | once | TRBV7-2 | - | TGTGCCAGCAGCTTAAGCCCGGCCTACGAGCAGTACTTC | CASSLSPAYEQYF
TRBJ1-4 | - | TRBV7-2 | - | TGTGCCAGCAGCTTGGGGCCCGCGGATATTAAACTGTTTTTT | CASSLGPADIKLFF
TRBJ1-5 | - | TRBV7-2 | - | TGTGCCAGCAGCTTTTCGGGGGGGGGTCAGCCCCAGCATTTT | CASSFSGGGQPQHF
TRBJ2-7 | - | TRBV6-6 | TRBD2 | TGTGCCAGCAGTAAGCTAGCGGGAGGCTACCACGAGCAGTACTTC | CASSKLAGGYHEQYF
TRBJ1-2 | few | TRBV4-3 | - | TGCGCCAGCAGCCCCACCGTGAGGGGGGCATTTGGCTACACCTTC | CASSPTVRGAFGYTF
TRBJ2-1 | - | TRBV5-1 | TRBD2 | TGCGCCAGCAGCTCCATACTAGCGATAGGCTGGCCACCGTTCTTC | CASSSILAIGWPPFF
TRBJ1-6 | - | TRBV19 | TRBD1 | TGTGCCAGTAGTGCCGATACAGGGGCGACTTATAATTCACCCCTCCACTTT | CASSADTGATYNSPLHF
TRBJ2-5 | - | TRBV28 | - | TGTGCCAGCACGACCTTAGCGAGTCAAGAGACCCAGTACTTC | CASTTLASQETQYF
TRBJ1-3 | - | TRBV13 | TRBD1 | TGTGCCAGCAGCTCCGGACAGGGGAATGCTGGAAACACCATATATTTT | CASSSGQGNAGNTIYF
TRBJ2-1 | once | TRBV5-1 | - | TGCGCCAGCAGCTTGATCCCGGGATCCGCCGATGAGCAGTTCTTC | CASSLIPGSADEQFF
TRBJ1-5 | - | TRBV7-8 | - | TGTGCCAGCAGCTTAATGAGAGTGGGTAGCAATCAGCCCCAGCATTTT | CASSLMRVGSNQPQHF
TRBJ2-7 | - | TRBV7-9 | - | TGTGCCAGCAGCGGGACACAATCCTACGAGCAGTACTTC | CASSGTQSYEQYF
TRBJ2-7 | - | TRBV28 | TRBD2 | TGTGCCAGCAGTTTCCTATTAACGGCTAGCGGGAGGAACGAGCAGTACTTC | CASSFLLTASGRNEQYF
TRBJ1-2 | - | TRBV4-3 | TRBD1 | TGCGCCAGCAGTTACGGACAGGGCGGCTATGGCTACACCTTC | CASSYGQGGYGYTF
TRBJ2-1 | - | TRBV5-1 | - | TGCGCCAGCAGCCGATCGAAGGGGTCGTGGTACAATGAGCAGTTCTTC | CASSRSKGSWYNEQFF
TRBJ2-1 | - | TRBV27 | TRBD2 | TGTGCCAGCAGTTTAATTTCGGGGACTAGCGGGAGTAGGTACAATGAGCAGTTCTTC | CASSLISGTSGSRYNEQFF
TRBJ2-1 | - | TRBV4-1 | - | TGCGCCAGCAGCCACTACTTGGGGGGCAATGAGCAGTTCTTC | CASSHYLGGNEQFF
TRBJ2-5 | - | TRBV27 | - | TGTGCCAGCAGTTTAAATTGTGCCAGGGAGAGTGAGACCCAGTACTTC | CASSLNCARESETQYF
TRBJ2-2 | - | TRBV5-6 | - | TGTGCCAGCAGACCTTTTTACACCGGGGAGCTGTTTTTT | CASRPFYTGELFF
TRBJ2-1 | - | TRBV9 | - | TGTGCCAGCAGCGCAGGGACCGAGCAGTTCTTC | CASSAGTEQFF
TRBJ1-1 | - | TRBV9 | - | TGTGCCAGCAGCTCCAACGTCGAGTCTGAAGCTTTCTTT | CASSSNVESEAFF
TRBJ2-7 | - | TRBV4-1 | TRBD2 | TGCGCCAGCAGCCAAGTTGGGACTAGCGTCAACGAGCAGTACTTC | CASSQVGTSVNEQYF
TRBJ1-5 | once | TRBV11-2 | TRBD1 | TGTGCCAGCAGCAAGGACAGGGGGTATGATAGCAATCAGCCCCAGCATTTT | CASSKDRGYDSNQPQHF
TRBJ1-1 | - | TRBV28 | - | TGTGCCAGCAGTTTAGCGCTCAACACTGAAGCTTTCTTT | CASSLALNTEAFF
TRBJ1-2 | - | TRBV28 | - | TGTGCCAGCAGTTTACGGACTTTCTATGGCTACACCTTC | CASSLRTFYGYTF
TRBJ1-2 | - | TRBV28 | - | TGTGCCAGCAGTTTGCGACAGGAGGACTATGGCTACACCTTC | CASSLRQEDYGYTF
TRBJ2-7 | - | TRBV28 | - | TGTGCCAGCAGTTTCTCTAACCTTGGCGAGCAGTACTTC | CASSFSNLGEQYF
TRBJ1-5 | - | TRBV28 | TRBD1 | TGTGCCAGCAGTTTAATCAGGGGGGATCAGCCCCAGCATTTT | CASSLIRGDQPQHF
TRBJ2-3 | - | TRBV6-1 | TRBD2 | TGTGCCAGCACGCTCGGACTAGCGATTACAGATACGCAGTATTTT | CASTLGLAITDTQYF
TRBJ1-4 | - | TRBV5-6 | TRBD1 | TGTGCCAGCAGCCTCAAGACAGGGGGAGGTGAAAAACTGTTTTTT | CASSLKTGGGEKLFF